The text below deals with one T cell receptor beta chain. The target of this receptor is not known. Per-base qualities were not stored, and no clone one base away is much larger. The data derive from a study of beta chain features in type 1 diabetes (dated by TCRdb to the late 2010s). The study in broad terms: Mean age, gender distribution, total cell number and subset yield did not differ between patients and healthy donors. In the study, recently diagnosed type 1 diabetes patients and matched healthy donors were compared on the TCRB repertoires of their sorted circulating CD4+ T cell subsets. Whereas all 30 or so donors provided naive and central memory subsets, regulatory and stem cell-like memory subsets were isolated from just 8 patients and about 8 healthy donors. A total of roughly 110 million sorted cells were examined across all samples, and the number of cells per subset was strongly correlated with RNA yield.

From the cysteine up to the phenylalanine, the CDR3 has a length of 11 residues. The kept DNA is CDR3 alone, 33 bases in frame from the first base. The junction shows trimming of 2 bases on V and 9 bases on J, plus 7 bases between the germline ends. In the germline V gene, CDR1 corresponds to KGHSH and CDR2 to LQKENI. Study-wide conclusions, independent of this receptor: At VDJ recombination sites, type 1 diabetes patients had fewer insertions and more deleted nucleotides, which implies abnormalities in thymic rearrangement. The naive, central memory and regulatory TCRB repertoires appeared to resemble one another more closely among patients than among healthy donors. Because small numbers of individuals were included in the HLA sub-analyses, any influence of HLA type on TCRB rearrangement was left unresolved. PCR may preferentially amplify shorter templates, but because patient and control samples were amplified and corrected together, any resulting skew would affect both groups equally. In all four CD4+ subsets, TCRB CDR3 length was moderately but significantly shorter in type 1 diabetes patients. Because cDNA rather than genomic DNA was sequenced, highly expressing activated cells could have been over-represented, although no difference in activation and CD3 levels was found between groups.

The entire amount of isolated RNA was reverse transcribed using the High Capacity cDNA Reverse Transcription Kit, so the sequenced TCRB transcripts were expressed ones. Deep immunoSEQ sequencing was performed on naive, central memory and regulatory T cell samples, with an average of around 3.4 million total reads per sample. After sorted cells were lysed in RLT buffer, RNA was extracted with DNase-treated RNeasy Micro or Mini kits, with the choice depending on cell number. To prevent cross-contamination, each cell subset was processed individually, whereas patient and healthy donor samples were processed jointly. Using the immunoSEQ multiplex PCR, TCRB sequences were amplified from cDNA into 87-bp fragments spanning the CDR3 region. Amplicons were sequenced on the Illumina HiSeq platform. The study's processing was this. PCR bias was computationally corrected using synthetic template baselines, reads within Hamming distance 2 were collapsed, and singletons that could not be merged were discarded. Reads were aligned against IMGT to assign V, D and J genes, CDR3 length and insertions or deletions at six rearrangement sites. Within each subset, clonotype counts were normalized to sorted cell number, and only after that were true diversity and Gini coefficients computed with the tcR R package. Repertoire sharing was quantified using the overlap coefficient calculated on TCRB nucleotide sequences. Sourced from immuneACCESS, this table was stored by TCRdb with only in-frame sequences that have V and J called. A share of the clones is absent; for the studies checked, an unresolved V gene accounts for under half, and the remainder has no known explanation. V, J and clone size are taken as reported in that table, and D and trimming were inferred from the DNA itself. For this sample there are 40,000 to 45,000 clones; approximately 72% appear just once. The ten largest clones take up around 2.1% of the sample.

From each donor, a single peripheral blood sample of 100 to 150 mL on average was drawn into heparinised tubes. A BD FACSAria II was used to sort naive, central memory, regulatory and stem cell-like memory CD4+ T cells with a panel that included CD45RO, CCR7, CD25, CD127, CD95 and CD27. A purity above 95% was achieved for all sorted populations. PBMCs were isolated right away by Lymphoprep density gradient centrifugation and were stained directly, without culture. Samples were stained and sorted in pairs, with one healthy donor and one patient per experiment, so that batch effects were minimized. Source material: Tregs from blood. Reading the label with the study, this specimen's cell subset or site is: regulatory CD4+ T cells. The sequence derives from a woman aged 18-29 years with type 1 diabetes. The sequence is built from TRBV18 and TRBJ2-5; a confident D gene designation cannot be given. In nucleotides, the sequence is TGTGCCAGCTCACCAGATTGGCCCCAGTACTTC. Translated, it gives CASSPDWPQYF. The full variable domain, completed from the reference TRBV18 and TRBJ2-5 proteins outside the CDR3, reads NAGVMQNPRHLVRRRGQEARLRCSPMKGHSHVYWYRQLPEEGLKFMVYLQKENIIDESGMPKERFSAEFPKEGPSILRIQQVVRGDSAAYFCASSPDWPQYFGPGTRLLVL.